Below are 15 T cell receptor beta chains sequenced from a single sample in a study of T cell repertoires in ileal Crohn's disease. The time point denotes: neoterminal ileum biopsy at postoperative endoscopy, about 6 months after surgery. TCRdb's table, derived via immunoSEQ multiplex PCR, lists solely in-frame clones and lacks some. The table shows fewer than 13,000 clones, with around 80% occurring only once. The specimen was ileal tissue. Every receptor here comes from an adult with Crohn's disease.

The chain recombines TRBV7-2 with TRBJ2-1; TRBD2 matches at 14 bases. The CDR3 has 18 residues. V lost 0 bases to trimming and J lost 7 bases; unmatched junction nucleotides: 8. Per the germline V gene, CDR1 is SGHTA and CDR2 is FQGNSA. In DNA, the CDR3 is TGTGCCAGCAGCTTAGCGAGACTAGCGGGAGGGGGTCGGAATGAGCAGTTCTTC. It yields the protein CASSLARLAGGGRNEQFF.

The chain combines TRBV25-1 with TRBJ2-1, with D possibly TRBD2 on 5 matching bases. V was pared by 4 bases and J by 1 base, with 11 bases between. The CDR3 length is 15 residues. Germline loops: CDR1 MGHDK, CDR2 SYGVNS. In nucleotides, the CDR3 is TGTGCCAGCAGTGGGAGGCTACAATCCTACAATGAGCAGTTCTTC. Its translation: CASSGRLQSYNEQFF.

V usage is TRBV10-3 and J usage is TRBJ2-7, with D uncertain. V was shortened by 0 bases and J by 6 bases, with 15 bases between the two germline ends. This CDR3 comprises 15 residues. Germline V gene data show CDR1 as ENHRY and CDR2 as SYGVKD. CDR3 DNA: TGTGCCATCAGTGAGTCGTTGTCCCTCTTGAGCGAGCAGTACTTC. It translates to CAISESLSLLSEQYF.

CDR3 protein: CASSSNRGLYGYTF. CDR3 sequence (DNA): TGTGCCAGCAGCTCAAACAGGGGGCTTTATGGCTACACCTTC. V is TRBV14 and J is TRBJ1-2; 9 bases line up with TRBD1. The V segment lost 5 bases and the J segment 5 bases; nucleotides outside the gene matches: 6. Germline V gene sequence: CDR1 SGHDN, CDR2 FVKESK. CDR3 length: 14 residues.

The chain employs TRBV6-6 and TRBJ1-3; 7 bases are a match to TRBD1. The length of the CDR3 is 15 residues. With 5 bases clipped from V and 0 bases from J, the junction kept 4 bases outside the gene matches. The germline V gene encodes CDR1 MNHNY and CDR2 SVGAGI (reference sequence). The chain's CDR3 is CASSPGGSSGNTIYF. The CDR3 nucleotides read TGTGCCAGCAGTCCAGGGGGTTCCTCTGGAAACACCATATATTTT.

This chain joins TRBV5-5 and TRBJ2-7, with 7 positions matching TRBD2. The CDR3 loop spans 16 amino acids. Trimming took 3 bases from V and 6 from J; bases not matched to a gene: 15. CDR1 is SGHKS and CDR2 is YYEKEE in the germline V gene (reference sequence). DNA for the CDR3: TGTGCCAGCAGCTCCCCTACTGCGGGAGTAGGAGGCGAGCAGTACTTC. This gives the protein CASSSPTAGVGGEQYF.

The rearrangement joins TRBV10-2 to TRBJ2-1, with 14 bases aligning to TRBD2. The CDR3 is 15 residues long. The V and J ends lost 6 bases and 10 bases, in that order; junction bases with no gene match: 8. Per the germline V gene, CDR1 is WSHSY and CDR2 is SAAADI. The CDR3 DNA sequence: TGCGCCAGCAGCCCCGGGACTAGCGGGAGTAGGGAGCAGTTCTTC. Amino acid sequence: CASSPGTSGSREQFF.

The chain combines TRBV4-1 with TRBJ2-2; D is undetermined. The germline V gene has CDR1 MGHRA and CDR2 YSYEKL. CDR3 length: 17 amino acids. V shed 0 bases and J shed 3 bases, with 14 bases lying between them. This chain's CDR3 is CASSQEIYGSDTGELFF. The CDR3 bases are TGCGCCAGCAGCCAAGAGATCTACGGGTCGGACACCGGGGAGCTGTTTTTT.

The CDR3 is CASSPGTGLMNTEAFF. CDR3 coding DNA: TGTGCCAGCAGCCCCGGGACAGGGTTAATGAACACTGAAGCTTTCTTT. The chain recombines TRBV11-3 with TRBJ1-1; TRBD1 aligns across 9 bases. The CDR3 length is 16 residues. Germline V gene lookup returns CDR1 SGHNT and CDR2 YENEEA. J lost 0 bases, V lost 5 bases, and 7 bases had no gene match.

The V and J genes are TRBV14 and TRBJ1-1; 9 bases fit TRBD1. J lost 4 bases, V lost 3 bases, and 15 bases had no gene match. Germline CDR1 reads SGHDN; CDR2 reads FVKESK. There are 18 residues in the CDR3. The CDR3 DNA reads TGTGCCAGCAGCCAGCGGGACAGGGATGAATTAGGCAGCACTGAAGCTTTCTTT. Translated, it gives CASSQRDRDELGSTEAFF.

This clone was seen only once. The rearrangement uses TRBV29-1 and TRBJ1-6; 11 bases are a match to TRBD1. The CDR3 contains 15 residues. Germline trimming cut 4 bases from V and 8 bases from J; bases unmatched to any gene: 7. Germline CDR1 and CDR2: SQVTM and ANQGSEA. The CDR3 coding sequence is TGCAGCGTTGCGCTGACGGGACAGGGGGATTCACCCCTCCACTTT. Translated, it gives CSVALTGQGDSPLHF. The full variable domain, in which reference TRBV29-1 and TRBJ1-6 provide the parts outside the CDR3, is SAVISQKPSRDICQRGTSLTIQCQVDSQVTMMFWYRQQPGQSLTLIATANQGSEATYESGFVIDKFPISRPNLTFSTLTVSNMSPEDSSIYLCSVALTGQGDSPLHFGNGTRLTVT.

This clone showed up just a few times. V and J are TRBV6-5 and TRBJ1-1; 10 bases agree with TRBD1. The V gene end was trimmed by 5 bases and the J gene end by 11 bases; junction bases not matched to a gene: 2. Germline assignment: CDR1 MNHEY and CDR2 SVGAGI. There are 11 residues in the CDR3. The CDR3, as DNA: TGTGCCAGCAGTAGACAGGGGGCGGCTTTCTTT. Translated: CASSRQGAAFF.

The genes are TRBV9 and TRBJ2-3, with 8 bases aligning to TRBD2. This CDR3 comprises 14 residues. Germline lookup yields CDR1 SGDLS and CDR2 YYNGEE. Trimming cost V 4 bases and J 6 bases; bases outside gene matches: 7. This chain's CDR3 is CASSPAGDDDTQYF. CDR3 DNA sequence: TGTGCCAGCAGCCCAGCGGGAGATGACGATACGCAGTATTTT.

This clone was observed a handful of times. The same CDR3 can be traced to other DNA sequences in this sample. J is TRBJ2-1 and V is TRBV7-3, with TRBD2 matching 10 bases. The V segment lost 5 bases and the J segment 4 bases; nucleotides outside the gene matches: 5. The CDR3 length is 15 residues. In germline, CDR1 is SGHTA, CDR2 FQGTGA. CDR3 coding DNA: TGTGCCAGCAGCGTAGGACTAGCGGAATACAATGAGCAGTTCTTC. Translation: CASSVGLAEYNEQFF. Full variable domain (rest looked up from reference TRBV7-3 and TRBJ2-1): GAGVSQTPSNKVTEKGKYVELRCDPISGHTALYWYRQSLGQGPEFLIYFQGTGAADDSGLPNDRFFAVRPEGSVSTLKIQRTERGDSAVYLCASSVGLAEYNEQFFGPGTRLTVL.

This rearrangement joins TRBV5-1 to TRBJ2-7; TRBD1 aligns across 7 bases. CDR3 length: 14 amino acids. Germline CDR1 SGHRS, CDR2 YFSETQ. Trimming removed 0 bases from V and 3 bases from J; junction bases left unmatched: 3. This chain's CDR3 is CASSLGTGNYEQYF. The CDR3 bases are TGCGCCAGCAGCTTGGGGACAGGAAACTACGAGCAGTACTTC.